A selection of T cell receptor beta chains follows, all from one sample in a study of blood T cell repertoires in COVID-19. The protocol was immunoSEQ multiplex PCR, while the TCRdb copy is restricted to in-frame clones and leaves out a portion. The sample contains some 270,000 clones, approximately 83% of which appear only once. Specimen: PBMCs or T cells enriched from blood (not recorded which). Source of these receptors: a middle-aged man who had recovered from COVID-19. Each CDR3 is given with its conserved first and last residue. Each record gives: V gene, clone size, D gene, J gene, CDR3 protein, CDR3 DNA. D genes are given only for firm matches. Some rows mark clone size as missing; the rest say once, few, many or name a class of expanded clone.

V gene: TRBV15; clone size: -; D gene: -; J gene: TRBJ1-6; CDR3 protein: CATSRDAVSSPLHF; CDR3 DNA: TGTGCCACCAGCAGAGATGCCGTTAGTTCACCCCTCCACTTT
V gene: TRBV6-1; clone size: -; D gene: -; J gene: TRBJ1-3; CDR3 protein: CASSEVGDGGTIYF; CDR3 DNA: TGTGCCAGCAGTGAAGTGGGAGACGGAGGCACCATATATTTT
V gene: TRBV7-3; clone size: -; D gene: -; J gene: TRBJ2-1; CDR3 protein: CASSLSLLDSNNEQFF; CDR3 DNA: TGTGCCAGCAGCTTATCCCTCCTTGACAGTAACAATGAGCAGTTCTTC
V gene: TRBV27; clone size: -; D gene: TRBD1; J gene: TRBJ2-7; CDR3 protein: CASRISDRGLTYEQYF; CDR3 DNA: TGTGCCAGCAGGATTTCTGACAGGGGCCTTACCTACGAGCAGTACTTC
V gene: TRBV11-2; clone size: -; D gene: -; J gene: TRBJ2-3; CDR3 protein: CASSLGSTDTQYF; CDR3 DNA: TGTGCCAGCAGCCTCGGGAGCACAGATACGCAGTATTTT
V gene: TRBV5-5; clone size: -; D gene: -; J gene: TRBJ2-3; CDR3 protein: CASSPEGVFGADTQYF; CDR3 DNA: TGTGCCAGCAGCCCGGAGGGTGTTTTCGGCGCAGATACGCAGTATTTT
V gene: TRBV29-1; clone size: few; D gene: -; J gene: TRBJ1-1; CDR3 protein: CSVETGFTYTEAFF; CDR3 DNA: TGCAGCGTCGAAACAGGGTTTACGTACACTGAAGCTTTCTTT
V gene: TRBV6-5; clone size: -; D gene: TRBD1; J gene: TRBJ1-5; CDR3 protein: CASSPGTGNQPQHF; CDR3 DNA: TGTGCCAGCAGTCCCGGGACAGGGAATCAGCCCCAGCATTTT
V gene: TRBV7-6; clone size: -; D gene: -; J gene: TRBJ1-3; CDR3 protein: CASSSSAGNTIYF; CDR3 DNA: TGTGCCAGCAGCTCCAGTGCAGGAAACACCATATATTTT
V gene: TRBV29-1; clone size: -; D gene: TRBD1; J gene: TRBJ1-4; CDR3 protein: CSVGPGQGGEKLFF; CDR3 DNA: TGCAGCGTTGGTCCGGGACAGGGAGGAGAAAAACTGTTTTTT
V gene: TRBV7-9; clone size: -; D gene: -; J gene: TRBJ1-4; CDR3 protein: CASSSSPTWRGEKLFF; CDR3 DNA: TGTGCCAGCAGCTCGTCCCCGACCTGGAGGGGAGAAAAACTGTTTTTT
V gene: TRBV19; clone size: -; D gene: TRBD1; J gene: TRBJ2-1; CDR3 protein: CASTGTGGYNEQFF; CDR3 DNA: TGTGCCAGTACCGGGACAGGGGGCTACAATGAGCAGTTCTTC
V gene: TRBV6-5; clone size: -; D gene: TRBD2; J gene: TRBJ2-7; CDR3 protein: CASSHVRGDYEQYF; CDR3 DNA: TGTGCCAGCAGCCATGTGCGGGGGGACTACGAGCAGTACTTC
V gene: TRBV10-2; clone size: -; D gene: TRBD1; J gene: TRBJ1-5; CDR3 protein: CASSDRTGFTQPQHF; CDR3 DNA: TGCGCCAGCAGTGACCGGACAGGGTTTACTCAGCCCCAGCATTTT
V gene: TRBV7-6; clone size: once; D gene: TRBD1; J gene: TRBJ2-7; CDR3 protein: CASSLEGRGSYEQYF; CDR3 DNA: TGTGCCAGCAGCTTAGAAGGCAGGGGGTCCTACGAGCAGTACTTC
V gene: TRBV6-5; clone size: -; D gene: TRBD2; J gene: TRBJ2-2; CDR3 protein: CASSYGGGAPGELFF; CDR3 DNA: TGTGCCAGCAGTTACGGCGGGGGGGCCCCCGGGGAGCTGTTTTTT
V gene: TRBV24-1; clone size: -; D gene: -; J gene: TRBJ2-1; CDR3 protein: CATSSDRPPYNEQFF; CDR3 DNA: TGTGCCACCAGTTCCGACAGGCCCCCCTACAATGAGCAGTTCTTC
V gene: TRBV5-1; clone size: -; D gene: -; J gene: TRBJ2-7; CDR3 protein: CASSSGTYEQYF; CDR3 DNA: TGCGCCAGCAGCTCCGGGACTTACGAGCAGTACTTC
V gene: TRBV10-3; clone size: -; D gene: -; J gene: TRBJ1-5; CDR3 protein: CAIRTEGSDQPQHF; CDR3 DNA: TGTGCCATCAGGACGGAGGGGTCGGATCAGCCCCAGCATTTT
V gene: TRBV2; clone size: -; D gene: TRBD2; J gene: TRBJ2-3; CDR3 protein: CASSKRTSGGTDTQYF; CDR3 DNA: TGTGCCAGCAGTAAAAGGACTAGCGGGGGCACAGATACGCAGTATTTT
V gene: TRBV5-4; clone size: -; D gene: TRBD1; J gene: TRBJ1-1; CDR3 protein: CASSSGQGNTEAFF; CDR3 DNA: TGTGCCAGCAGCTCGGGACAGGGGAACACTGAAGCTTTCTTT
V gene: TRBV27; clone size: -; D gene: TRBD1; J gene: TRBJ1-1; CDR3 protein: CASRRGQGYTEAFF; CDR3 DNA: TGTGCCAGCCGCCGGGGACAGGGATACACTGAAGCTTTCTTT
V gene: TRBV20-1; clone size: -; D gene: -; J gene: TRBJ2-2; CDR3 protein: CSASKRGGTGELFF; CDR3 DNA: TGCAGTGCTAGTAAACGGGGTGGCACCGGGGAGCTGTTTTTT
V gene: TRBV24-1; clone size: -; D gene: TRBD2; J gene: TRBJ2-2; CDR3 protein: CATSDPGLAGLTGELFF; CDR3 DNA: TGTGCCACCAGTGACCCGGGACTAGCGGGACTGACCGGGGAGCTGTTTTTT
V gene: TRBV12-5; clone size: once; D gene: -; J gene: TRBJ1-2; CDR3 protein: CASGTNYGYTF; CDR3 DNA: TGTGCTAGTGGAACAAACTATGGCTACACCTTC
V gene: TRBV11-1; clone size: -; D gene: -; J gene: TRBJ2-7; CDR3 protein: CASSREGQNLYEQYF; CDR3 DNA: TGTGCCAGCAGTCGCGAAGGACAGAACCTCTACGAGCAGTACTTC
V gene: TRBV6-5; clone size: -; D gene: TRBD1; J gene: TRBJ1-2; CDR3 protein: CASSTGGVYGYTF; CDR3 DNA: TGTGCCAGCAGTACAGGGGGCGTCTATGGCTACACCTTC
V gene: TRBV4-3; clone size: -; D gene: -; J gene: TRBJ1-1; CDR3 protein: CASSQGRRLNTEAFF; CDR3 DNA: TGCGCCAGCAGCCAAGGCAGAAGATTGAACACTGAAGCTTTCTTT
V gene: TRBV2; clone size: -; D gene: TRBD1; J gene: TRBJ1-6; CDR3 protein: CASTLQGAVDSPLHF; CDR3 DNA: TGTGCCAGCACCCTACAGGGGGCGGTGGATTCACCCCTCCACTTT
V gene: TRBV14; clone size: -; D gene: -; J gene: TRBJ1-2; CDR3 protein: CASSQEGLPNYGYTF; CDR3 DNA: TGTGCCAGCAGCCAAGAGGGCCTACCTAACTATGGCTACACCTTC
V gene: TRBV29-1; clone size: -; D gene: -; J gene: TRBJ2-1; CDR3 protein: CSVEIRSYNEQFF; CDR3 DNA: TGCAGCGTTGAAATCCGCTCCTACAATGAGCAGTTCTTC
V gene: TRBV18; clone size: once; D gene: TRBD1; J gene: TRBJ1-4; CDR3 protein: CASSRDRGDEKLFF; CDR3 DNA: TGTGCCAGCTCACGGGACAGGGGGGACGAAAAACTGTTTTTT
V gene: TRBV9; clone size: -; D gene: -; J gene: TRBJ1-4; CDR3 protein: CASSRGAANEKLFF; CDR3 DNA: TGTGCCAGCAGCAGGGGCGCGGCTAATGAAAAACTGTTTTTT
V gene: TRBV11-2; clone size: -; D gene: TRBD1; J gene: TRBJ2-7; CDR3 protein: CASSRGTGSSYEQYF; CDR3 DNA: TGTGCCAGCAGCCGCGGGACAGGCAGCTCCTACGAGCAGTACTTC
V gene: TRBV27; clone size: once; D gene: TRBD1; J gene: TRBJ1-4; CDR3 protein: CASSLTGVSGKLFF; CDR3 DNA: TGTGCCAGCAGCCTGACAGGGGTTTCGGGGAAACTGTTTTTT
V gene: TRBV19; clone size: -; D gene: -; J gene: TRBJ1-1; CDR3 protein: CASSTRRHRAGTEAFF; CDR3 DNA: TGTGCCAGTAGTACCCGTCGCCACAGAGCAGGCACTGAAGCTTTCTTT
V gene: TRBV3-1/TRBV3-2; clone size: -; D gene: -; J gene: TRBJ2-5; CDR3 protein: CASSQDRLTEETQYF; CDR3 DNA: TGTGCCAGCAGCCAAGACAGGCTAACCGAAGAGACCCAGTACTTC
V gene: TRBV19; clone size: -; D gene: TRBD1; J gene: TRBJ1-2; CDR3 protein: CASGGTGRNYGYTF; CDR3 DNA: TGTGCCAGTGGGGGGACAGGGCGAAACTATGGCTACACCTTC
V gene: TRBV6-5; clone size: -; D gene: TRBD1; J gene: TRBJ2-7; CDR3 protein: CASSTGSEQYF; CDR3 DNA: TGTGCCAGCTCGACAGGGAGCGAGCAGTACTTC
V gene: TRBV28; clone size: few; D gene: -; J gene: TRBJ2-7; CDR3 protein: CASNIDSSYEQYF; CDR3 DNA: TGTGCCAGCAACATAGACTCCTCCTACGAGCAGTACTTC
V gene: TRBV2; clone size: -; D gene: -; J gene: TRBJ1-5; CDR3 protein: CASSENLSNQPQHF; CDR3 DNA: TGTGCCAGCAGTGAAAATCTTAGCAATCAGCCCCAGCATTTT
V gene: TRBV5-6; clone size: -; D gene: TRBD1; J gene: TRBJ2-3; CDR3 protein: CASSQDRVITDTQYF; CDR3 DNA: TGTGCCAGCAGCCAGGACAGGGTGATCACAGATACGCAGTATTTT
V gene: TRBV4-1; clone size: -; D gene: -; J gene: TRBJ1-2; CDR3 protein: CASSQDQTFPLWYTF; CDR3 DNA: TGCGCCAGCAGCCAAGATCAGACATTTCCCCTATGGTACACCTTC
V gene: TRBV11-1; clone size: -; D gene: -; J gene: TRBJ1-1; CDR3 protein: CASSLVRGRGAFF; CDR3 DNA: TGTGCCAGCAGCTTAGTGCGGGGCCGAGGAGCTTTCTTT
V gene: TRBV28; clone size: -; D gene: TRBD1; J gene: TRBJ1-5; CDR3 protein: CASSTQRSTGVGQPQHF; CDR3 DNA: TGTGCCAGCAGTACTCAAAGATCGACAGGGGTGGGTCAGCCCCAGCATTTT
V gene: TRBV5-1; clone size: -; D gene: -; J gene: TRBJ1-2; CDR3 protein: CASSPGSTNYGYTF; CDR3 DNA: TGCGCCAGCAGTCCCGGGTCTACGAATTATGGCTACACCTTC
V gene: TRBV10-3; clone size: -; D gene: -; J gene: TRBJ2-1; CDR3 protein: CAISGSLRRGSYNEQFF; CDR3 DNA: TGTGCCATCAGTGGCTCCCTCAGACGAGGCTCCTACAATGAGCAGTTCTTC
V gene: TRBV25-1; clone size: -; D gene: TRBD2; J gene: TRBJ2-5; CDR3 protein: CASSEHPGTSGIGETQYF; CDR3 DNA: TGTGCCAGCAGTGAACACCCCGGGACTAGCGGGATAGGAGAGACCCAGTACTTC
V gene: TRBV18; clone size: -; D gene: -; J gene: TRBJ1-1; CDR3 protein: CASSRRQKNTEAFF; CDR3 DNA: TGTGCCAGCTCTCGTAGACAGAAGAACACTGAAGCTTTCTTT
V gene: TRBV18; clone size: -; D gene: -; J gene: TRBJ2-1; CDR3 protein: CASSRYRASTGYNEQFF; CDR3 DNA: TGTGCCAGCTCACGCTACCGGGCCTCAACAGGGTACAATGAGCAGTTCTTC
V gene: TRBV9; clone size: -; D gene: TRBD1; J gene: TRBJ1-4; CDR3 protein: CASSGGTGGIPRKLFF; CDR3 DNA: TGTGCCAGCAGCGGCGGGACAGGGGGCATTCCCCGAAAACTGTTTTTT